The present T cell receptor (beta chain) was sequenced within a study of blood T cells in healthy people across ages. Findings and limits, study-wide: As age increased, TCR beta diversity per million T cells fell in a roughly linear fashion.

This CDR3 spans 14 amino acids. V was shortened by 3 bases and J by 4 bases, with 13 bases between the two germline ends. The germline gives CDR1 MGHDK, CDR2 SYGVNS. Concerning this clonotype itself: Its antigen is unknown.

The use of a sample-barcoded 5' primer and a J-beta primer mix characterized a second PCR of roughly 7 to 11 cycles. MiXCR was run by TCRdb on the 5' RACE reads, yielding one entry per CDR3 protein. This table has around 1,900,000 distinct CDR3 sequences, 30% to 40% appearing once. The rearrangement links TRBV25-1 to TRBJ2-7; D is perhaps TRBD1 (5 bases). This sequence was found in a human donor in good health. Specimen: blood. This CDR3 reads CASSDPNKGYEQYF. Here the CDR3 DNA reads TGTGCCAGCAGTGATCCCAACAAGGGGTACGAGCAGTACTTC.